Many counts were recorded for the clone carrying this TCR beta chain. An end of the junction does not agree with germline; a read error may underlie this. This sample is drawn from a study of T cells in Graves' hyperthyroidism and ophthalmopathy. Amplification of TCR beta CDR3 regions was performed using RNA transcripts as template. First-round RT-PCR of the TCR CDR3 relied on the HTBI primer set. Each CDR3 protein is one row after TCRdb ran MiXCR on the multiplex PCR reads. The sample includes a few hundred thousand distinct CDR3 sequences, less than 25% of them seen just once. Germline lookup yields CDR1 MNHEY and CDR2 SVGEGT. This CDR3 has 16 amino acids.

This TCR came from a man aged 18-30 years with Graves' hyperthyroidism. The chain couples TRBV6-2 or TRBV6-3 to TRBJ2-3, with D unresolved. Input material: blood. The CDR3 loop is CASSYLRARPTDTQYF. CDR3 DNA: TGTGCCAGCAGTTACCTTAGGGCCAGGCCCACAGATACACAGTATTTT.